Here is one T cell receptor beta chain with its context. Its antigen remains unidentified. No base qualities exist here, and no much larger clone lies one base off it. This entry is derived from a study of cytomegalovirus exposure and HLA in healthy donors (dated by TCRdb to 2017 to 2019). The study in broad terms: In an earlier analysis of some 610 of the donors, about 270 Gb of sequence data and 117 million unique TCR beta sequences from roughly 180 million T cells were reported. An early release covering more than 500 HLA-typed donors comprised roughly 300 gigabases of sequencing data and around 80 million unique TCR sequences. Of the roughly 410 genotyped donors, 81% were placed in the genetic ancestry cluster associated with self-reported Caucasian donors. The study was designed to test whether signatures of past pathogen exposure could be identified by cataloging public T cell receptors. The T cell repertoires of several hundred subjects were profiled by immunosequencing and related to cytomegalovirus serostatus. Along with the roughly 670-subject first cohort, a separate validation cohort of 120 different subjects was used. To predict cytomegalovirus infection status, the study brought together high-throughput TCR immunosequencing, statistical association of individual TCRs with disease status, and machine learning. A later analysis re-analyzed previously published TCR beta repertoires from 666 donors and added high-resolution HLA genotyping to study TCR occurrence patterns. Rather than drawing on any new phenotypic data, the later analysis identified candidate immune exposures from TCR beta sequences and the way those sequences occurred across donors. To decide whether each TCR beta V gene segment behaved as functional or pseudogenic, an earlier analysis of nearly 600 of the donors relied on high-throughput TCR beta sequencing. Donor age, sex, ethnicity and CMV serostatus were collected together with the repertoire data. A later genetic analysis used genome-wide SNP genotypes for about 65% of the 666 donors, treating that subset as a discovery cohort. All discovery cohort repertoires had been generated using a single sequencing platform. HLA typing included class I and class II loci at four-digit resolution. The number of typed donors differed by locus: roughly 629-640 for A, B, C, DRB1 and DQB1; approximately 530 for DQA1; about 600 for DPA1; and some 450 for DPB1. A handful of DR-DQ haplotypes were handled as single units for association and clustering because linkage in the cohort was strong. Among about 400 genotyped donors of the cohort, an average of approximately 200,000 unique TCR beta nucleotide sequences was sequenced per donor, of which roughly 17% were non-productive.

The germline V gene specifies SGHRS as CDR1 and YFSETQ as CDR2. V loses 0 bases at its end and J loses 9 bases; junction bases beyond the gene matches: 4. The CDR3 sequence holds 15 residues, the cysteine and phenylalanine included. The kept DNA is CDR3 alone, 45 bases in frame from the first base. The cohort comprised approximately 700 healthy bone marrow donors. At the time of sampling, all cohort members were nominally healthy, though unrecorded immune exposures were likely present. The donor was CMV seronegative and was included in the group of a few hundred seronegative cohort members. A peripheral blood sample was provided by each donor, and peripheral blood mononuclear cells were used for TCR beta sequencing. Genomic DNA was extracted from the blood cell samples with the Qiagen DNeasy Blood Extraction Kit. Broad study findings and their caveats: An association between a missense DCLRE1C variant and V-gene and J-gene trimming of TCR beta chains was found in a later genetic analysis and replicated in an independent cohort. At a false discovery rate of 0.05, a later analysis linked 16,951 TCR beta sequences to specific HLA alleles. Most TCR sequences were observed very rarely across donors, whereas some public TCRs were present in many individuals. Correlated functional status among segregating V segments might be attributable to linkage disequilibrium, but an unknown experimental factor could not be ruled out. A later analysis found that most CMV-associated TCR beta chains appeared HLA-restricted, with HLA associations seemingly driven largely by CMV exposure. A further reported finding was that TCR beta sequences accurately predicted the HLA-A and HLA-B alleles for most subjects in the first cohort. The 87-base-pair reads could not distinguish some IMGT-functional V segments, including TRBV6-2 and TRBV6-3, so those segments were excluded. For the cohort, immune exposure information was limited to CMV serostatus. Because HLA typing was missing for some donors at each locus, association tests included only the typed subset. Because counts were too low, approximately 18 rarely observed V segments, including chromosome 9 orphons, were excluded from the earlier analysis of 587 of the donors. Several of the top co-occurrence clusters appeared to be linked to parvovirus B19, influenza, CMV and Epstein-Barr virus, according to a later analysis. A group of highly shared sequence variants was considered likely to be a technical artifact of the sequencing pipeline. Compared with the 666-donor mean, donors in an Asian-associated ancestry cluster had fewer N-insertions in productive TCRs, according to a later genetic analysis. The classifier was reported to diagnose cytomegalovirus status with high specificity and sensitivity in both the original and validation cohorts. When HLA alleles, especially DR and DQ, strongly co-occurred, TCR associations were difficult to assign to individual alleles. It was suggested by the authors that the approach could potentially be generalized to other disease states and immunological phenotypes. Compared with equally common non-associated chains, HLA-associated TCR beta chains in a later analysis were more clonally expanded and had lower generation probabilities. In vitro tests confirmed that a few of the cytomegalovirus-associated TCR beta chains recognize cytomegalovirus antigens. The study listed 150 to 200 TCR beta chains as associated with cytomegalovirus. In an earlier analysis of more than 500 of the donors, most TCR beta V segments appeared in productive rearrangements about 90% or about 30% of the time, broadly matching IMGT annotations. According to a later analysis, TCR association rates differed among HLA loci, with DRB1 alleles showing the most associated TCRs and HLA-C alleles showing the fewest. In this cohort, only TCR beta chains were sequenced, and detectable features were limited by the absence of alpha or paired-chain data. Sequencing depth was assumed to be roughly uniform across donors in the presence/absence analyses, though that assumption may not hold.

Libraries came from the immunoSEQ multiplex PCR assay. For the multiplex PCR, a mixture combining 60 forward primers for TCR Vbeta segments and 13 reverse primers for TCR Jbeta segments was used. A multiplex PCR assay on genomic DNA amplified the CDR3 region of rearranged TCR beta genes. The Illumina HiSeq System was used to sequence the amplified TCR beta libraries as 87-base-pair reads. Regarding the original processing steps: A later analysis tallied some 79 million unique TCR beta chains across the 666 repertoires, and about 10 million of those chains were shared by two or more donors. A nearest-neighbor algorithm error-corrected the raw reads and collapsed the reads into unique sequences, merging closely related sequences to remove PCR and sequencing errors. To assign V, D and J gene segments, CDR3 sequences were aligned to IMGT reference sequences. Each retained sequence needed at least a six-nucleotide match to both a V gene segment and a J gene segment. Rearrangements were called productive when the CDR3 lacked stop codons and stayed in frame with V and J; all others were non-productive. CDR3 was defined according to IMGT convention as the region running from the second conserved V-encoded cysteine to the conserved J-encoded phenylalanine. In an earlier analysis of 587 of the donors, sequences lacking an unambiguous match to a single V gene segment were excluded. In an earlier analysis of almost 600 of the donors, a V segment was called functional when productive rearrangements were above 56.7%, and segregating when the standard deviation between donors exceeded 5%. A statistical classification framework was built for diagnosing cytomegalovirus status from the catalog of TCR beta chain sequences. In a later analysis, V and J genes were assigned by comparing TCR nucleotide sequences against IMGT/GENE-DB human TR gene sequences. A later analysis assigned CDR3 sequences and most-parsimonious VDJ recombination scenarios with the TCRdist pipeline. In a later analysis, every TCR beta chain was defined by the combination of its CDR3 amino acid sequence and its V-gene family, and reads without a unique V-gene family were dropped. In a later analysis, some 600 highly shared, low-generation-probability nucleotide sequences were removed to address suspected cross-contamination and a sequencing artifact. For each public chain, a later analysis derived a clonal expansion index from normalized ranks of inferred template counts within each repertoire. In a later analysis, generation probabilities were computed with a VDJ recombination model fitted to out-of-frame rearrangements, and the resulting probabilities were checked against IGoR. A later analysis scored TCR-TCR, TCR-HLA and TCR-CMV co-occurrence with hypergeometric tests, applying a repertoire-size bias correction to TCR pairs. A later analysis estimated false discovery rates by permuting HLA or CMV assignments 20 times. A later analysis grouped co-occurring TCRs with DBSCAN, adding TCRdist sequence similarity when clustering within HLA-allele-positive subsets. Repertoires with fewer than 30,000 or more than 120,000 public chains were left out of co-occurrence clustering, as were roughly five repertoires with anomalous nucleotide sharing. What TCRdb holds here is the immuneACCESS table cut down to in-frame rearrangements. Part of the clones is not present; checked against another copy, under half of the missing clones reflect an unresolved V gene, and the others are unexplained. That table is the source of V, J and clone size, and D and trimming were worked out from the DNA. In this sample the table shows 210,000 or so clones, roughly 84% of which occur a single time. Together, the top ten hold over 0.65% of the sample.

Sample: PBMCs. This receptor was taken from a boy aged 2-9 years in good health and CMV-seronegative. The sequence links TRBV5-1 to TRBJ2-1; TRBD2 fits 12 bases in the junction. The CDR3 sequence is CASSLGLAGAGEQFF. The nucleotide sequence is TGCGCCAGCAGCTTGGGACTAGCGGGGGCCGGTGAGCAGTTCTTC.